Each of the 22 T cell receptor beta chains below was sequenced from the same sample in a study of blood T cell repertoires in COVID-19 (TCRdb year 2020). The library was made by the immunoSEQ multiplex PCR assay. TCRdb provides this immuneACCESS table in a form limited to in-frame rearrangements. Some clones are lacking; in checked studies, under half of them reflect an unresolved V gene, and why the rest are absent is not known. The sample table holds under 150,000 clones, of which under 90% were seen once. The top ten clones comprise 3.9% of the sample. Source material: PBMCs or T cells enriched from blood (not recorded which). Receptors were obtained from a man aged 45-60 years in a cohort exposed to, infected with or recovered from COVID-19 (not recorded which).

This clone is a singleton in its sample. The chain couples TRBV5-1 to TRBJ1-1; TRBD1 matches at 11 bases. Germline CDR1 reads SGHRS; CDR2 reads YFSETQ. The CDR3 spans 16 residues. V lost 4 bases, J lost 0 bases, and 5 bases stayed unmatched. The CDR3 loop reads CASSLWTGGMNTEAFF. DNA of the CDR3: TGCGCCAGCAGCCTTTGGACAGGGGGCATGAACACTGAAGCTTTCTTT.

V gene TRBV28 combines with J gene TRBJ1-5; D remains ambiguous. Germline CDR1 is MDHEN and CDR2 is SYDVKM. Between the trimmed V and J ends, which lost 6 bases and 2 bases, there was a span of 14 bases. The CDR3 extends over 15 amino acids. Here the CDR3 DNA reads TGTGCCAGCAGACCCGCCGGGGTTGGCAATCAGCCCCAGCATTTT. As protein: CASRPAGVGNQPQHF.

This clone appeared a few times. The gene calls are TRBV19 and TRBJ1-2; 7 bases are shared with TRBD1. CDR3 length: 13 residues. V shed 3 bases, J shed 3 bases, and the junction held 1 base outside the gene matches. Per germline, CDR1 LNHDA and CDR2 SQIVND (reference sequence). The CDR3 sequence is CASSIDRDYGYTF. The DNA for the CDR3 is TGTGCCAGTAGTATCGACAGGGACTATGGCTACACCTTC.

Note on this clone: Within the sample, other DNA sequences also encode this same CDR3. The genes are TRBV29-1 and TRBJ1-2, with 10 positions matching TRBD1. V lost 3 bases, J lost 8 bases, and 3 bases stayed unmatched. The CDR3 has 12 amino acids. Germline CDR1 and CDR2: SQVTM and ANQGSEA. Here the CDR3 DNA reads TGCAGCGTTGAGGACAGGGGGGACGGCTACACCTTC. Encoded protein: CSVEDRGDGYTF.

The chain has TRBV29-1 and TRBJ1-3; the D is unclear. Trimming stripped 2 bases from V and 4 bases from J, with 15 bases between. CDR1 and CDR2 from the germline V gene are SQVTM and ANQGSEA. This CDR3 has 15 amino acids. The CDR3 region has the DNA TGCAGCGTTGAACTATGGAGTGTACCCGGAAACACCATATATTTT. Translation: CSVELWSVPGNTIYF.

The V call is TRBV7-3, the J call TRBJ2-5, with D perhaps TRBD1 (5 bases). Trimming cost V 10 bases and J 5 bases, with 17 bases left between them. In germline, CDR1 is SGHTA, CDR2 FQGTGA. There are 13 residues in the CDR3. CDR3 in amino acids: CANPVEPGETQYF. As DNA, the CDR3 is TGTGCCAACCCAGTTGAACCAGGGGAGACCCAGTACTTC.

The V gene is TRBV7-9, the J gene TRBJ1-2, with D possibly matching TRBD1 (6 bases). The germline V gene encodes CDR1 SEHNR and CDR2 FQNEAQ (reference sequence). The CDR3 is 12 residues long. V lost 4 bases, J lost 6 bases, and 9 bases lay in between. This CDR3 is CASSWTENGYTF. In DNA form, the CDR3 reads TGTGCCAGCAGCTGGACAGAGAATGGCTACACCTTC.

This sequence joins TRBV20-1 and TRBJ2-5; possibly TRBD2 for D (5 bases). The CDR3 is made up of 11 amino acids. Germline V gives CDR1 DFQATT, CDR2 SNEGSKA (reference sequence). V was shortened by 5 bases and J by 5 bases, with 9 bases between the two germline ends. CDR3 bases: TGCAGTGCTCTGGAGGTGGAGACCCAGTACTTC. This gives the protein CSALEVETQYF.

The chain combines TRBV28 with TRBJ2-2, with a possible D match to TRBD2 (5 bases). The CDR3 sequence is 17 residues long. V was cut by 5 bases and J by 0 bases, with 16 bases left in between. Germline V gene lookup returns CDR1 MDHEN and CDR2 SYDVKM. CDR3 region: CASSTLRDVSNTGELFF. The CDR3 DNA is TGTGCCAGCAGTACACTTCGGGATGTTTCGAACACCGGGGAGCTGTTTTTT.

The CDR3 region has the DNA TGCGCCAGCAGCCAAGTGGGACTAGCGGAAGAGACCCAGTACTTC. Translated: CASSQVGLAEETQYF. The J gene is TRBJ2-5, the V gene TRBV4-1; TRBD2 matches at 11 bases. The CDR3 runs to 15 residues. The germline gives CDR1 MGHRA, CDR2 YSYEKL. Germline trimming cut 1 base from V and 3 bases from J; bases unmatched to any gene: 1.

The J gene is TRBJ1-2, the V gene TRBV7-2; D possibly corresponds to TRBD1 (6 bases). Per germline, CDR1 SGHTA and CDR2 FQGNSA. V was shortened by 6 bases and J by 2 bases, with 13 bases between the two germline ends. This CDR3 spans 14 amino acids. CDR3 protein: CASRGGGGNYGYTF. The CDR3 bases are TGTGCCAGCAGAGGGGGGGGAGGAAACTATGGCTACACCTTC.

This clone appeared once. J is TRBJ2-2 and V is TRBV19, with 11 bases that match TRBD2. The CDR3 sequence is 16 residues long. CDR1 is LNHDA, CDR2 SQIVND, per germline (reference sequence). V gave up 6 bases and J gave up 1 base; unmatched junction bases: 4. The CDR3 nucleotides read TGTGCCAGTAGCACTAGCGGGGGCTTGAACACCGGGGAGCTGTTTTTT. This gives the protein CASSTSGGLNTGELFF.

This clone was recorded once. The chain employs TRBV19 and TRBJ2-2, with TRBD1 matching 7 bases. The CDR3 spans 17 residues. Per germline, CDR1 LNHDA and CDR2 SQIVND (reference sequence). The junction had 13 bases not matched to a gene; V was cut back by 8 bases and J by 1 base. The CDR3 protein is CASEGYSTGKNTGELFF. As DNA, the CDR3 is TGTGCCAGTGAGGGCTATTCGACAGGGAAGAACACCGGGGAGCTGTTTTTT.

CDR3: CASSPPMRTEAFF. The CDR3 coding sequence is TGTGCCAGCTCACCACCCATGCGCACTGAAGCTTTCTTT. This chain connects TRBV18 to TRBJ1-1; D not resolved. Trimming pared 0 bases from V and 4 bases from J, leaving 6 bases between. In germline, CDR1 is KGHSH, CDR2 LQKENI. The CDR3 is 13 residues long. Drawing the rest from reference TRBV18 and TRBJ1-1, the complete variable domain is NAGVMQNPRHLVRRRGQEARLRCSPMKGHSHVYWYRQLPEEGLKFMVYLQKENIIDESGMPKERFSAEFPKEGPSILRIQQVVRGDSAAYFCASSPPMRTEAFFGQGTRLTVV.

This clone was counted a single time. This chain uses TRBV4-3 with TRBJ2-3, with TRBD2 matching over 13 bases. Germline-derived CDR1 and CDR2 are LGHNA and YSLEER. After removal of 4 bases from V and 4 bases from J, the junction contained 5 bases not matched to a gene. The CDR3 spans 16 residues. CDR3 residues: CASSLLLAGGADTQYF. DNA for the CDR3: TGCGCCAGCAGCCTTCTACTAGCGGGGGGGGCAGATACGCAGTATTTT.

The chain recombines TRBV6-5 with TRBJ1-1; tentatively, D is TRBD1 (6 bases). The CDR3 runs to 14 residues. Germline loops: CDR1 MNHEY, CDR2 SVGAGI. V was trimmed by 2 bases and J by 3 bases, leaving 10 bases between them. The CDR3 spells CASSYLEGDTEAFF. The CDR3 DNA is TGTGCCAGCAGTTACCTAGAGGGGGACACTGAAGCTTTCTTT.

The rearrangement uses TRBV3-1 (or the pseudogene TRBV3-2) and TRBJ1-3; no definite D call. There are 16 residues in the CDR3. The germline gives CDR1 LGHDT, CDR2 YNNKEL (reference sequence). V was shortened by 4 bases and J by 0 bases, with 13 bases between the two germline ends. The CDR3 DNA is TGTGCCAGCAGCCCTTATGGGGAGATCTCTGGAAACACCATATATTTT. Its translation is CASSPYGEISGNTIYF.

The rearrangement joins TRBV9 to TRBJ2-1; 9 nucleotides match TRBD2. J was trimmed by 10 bases and V by 4 bases; bases with no gene match: 9. The CDR3 is made up of 14 amino acids. Germline CDR1 and CDR2: SGDLS and YYNGEE. CDR3 sequence reads: CASSSLSREGEQFF. The CDR3 DNA follows: TGTGCCAGCAGCTCTCTATCGCGGGAGGGCGAGCAGTTCTTC.

The V and J genes are TRBV30 and TRBJ1-5; D may be TRBD1 (5 bases). The CDR3 spans 14 residues. Germline CDR1 GTSNPN, CDR2 SVGIG (reference sequence). The V end was cut by 5 bases, the J end by 6 bases, with 17 bases between. The CDR3 bases are TGTGCCTGGGGGACCGGGACTGCAAGTCAGCCCCAGCATTTT. Translated, it gives CAWGTGTASQPQHF.

The V gene is TRBV16, the J gene TRBJ1-3, with D hard to call. V was cut by 0 bases and J by 1 base, with 7 bases left in between. Per germline, CDR1 KGHSY and CDR2 FQNENV. The CDR3 totals 15 residues. The CDR3 here is CASSQSAGSGNTIYF. DNA of the CDR3: TGTGCCAGCAGCCAATCAGCGGGGTCTGGAAACACCATATATTTT.

V usage is TRBV24-1 and J usage is TRBJ2-1, with a tentative D call TRBD1 (6 bases). Trimming removed 8 bases from V and 5 bases from J, with 9 bases in between. CDR3 length equals 12 residues. The germline CDR1 and CDR2 sequences are KGHDR and SFDVKD. CDR3 region: CATNRDNNEQFF. The CDR3, as DNA: TGTGCCACCAACCGGGACAACAATGAGCAGTTCTTC.

The chain couples TRBV5-1 to TRBJ2-7; no clear D gene. The CDR3 runs to 13 residues. V gave up 3 bases and J gave up 0 bases, with 7 bases separating them. Germline CDR1 is SGHRS and CDR2 is YFSETQ. CDR3 region: CASSWASSYEQYF. Written as DNA, the CDR3 is TGCGCCAGCAGCTGGGCCAGCTCCTACGAGCAGTACTTC.